This TCR beta chain was profiled in a study of shared clonotypes between healthy human individuals. TCRdb keeps only in-frame clones here, not all; method: immunoSEQ multiplex PCR. The sample gives about 1 million clones, more than 60% of which show up once; roughly 1.5% is in the top ten. This TCR came from a man aged 18 to 35 in good health. Sequenced input: memory CD4+ T cells sorted from blood. This sample's subset: CD45RA-negative fraction.

CDR3 bases: TGCGCCAGCAGCCGGGACAGATACTATGGCTACACCTTC. Residues: CASSRDRYYGYTF. This rearrangement joins TRBV10-1 to TRBJ1-2; 7 bases line up with TRBD1. This CDR3 has 13 residues. V trimming: 6 bases; J trimming: 3 bases; junction bases outside the gene matches: 4. Germline values: CDR1 WNHNN, CDR2 SYGVQD (reference sequence).